Described below is a single T cell receptor (beta chain) sequence and its context. Antigen specificity is unknown. This sample was included in a study of blood T cells in healthy people across ages. The study, taken as a whole, reports: Age showed a roughly linear inverse relationship with TCR beta diversity per million T cells.

It was with a sample-barcoded 5' primer and a J-beta primer mix that a second PCR of roughly 7 to 12 cycles was run. TCRdb redid the calling of the 5' RACE reads with MiXCR, one entry per CDR3 protein. The sample records fewer than 750,000 distinct CDR3 sequences, roughly 48% being singletons. Trimming left V 3 bases short and J 6 bases short, with 13 bases between. This CDR3 has 13 amino acids. Looked up from germline, CDR1 is SGHRS and CDR2 is YFSETQ. The chain links TRBV5-1 to TRBJ2-7; weak D call: TRBD2 (6 bases). This sequence originates from a man aged 80 or over in good health. Material for sequencing was blood. The CDR3 DNA is TGCGCCAGCAGCTCCAACCAGGGAGGCGAGCAGTACTTC. Its protein is CASSSNQGGEQYF.